One sample yielded the 8 T cell receptor beta chains listed below, sequenced in a study of blood T cells in healthy people across ages (dated by TCRdb to about 2015). Library method: 5' RACE. Instrument on record: Illumina HiSeq 2500. The second PCR ran for about 6 to 11 cycles and used a J-beta primer mix along with a sample-barcoded 5' primer. TCRdb reprocessing: public reads trimmed at Q25 with fastp, clones called with MiXCR, in-frame beta chains kept. Rows are combined by CDR3 protein, so each entry shows the most common genes and DNA. The sample records around 800,000 distinct CDR3 sequences, 40% to 65% of which are singletons. The ten largest clones represent about 42% of the sample. The sample consisted of blood. These receptors were collected from a man older than 75 in good health.

This rearrangement joins TRBV3-1 to TRBJ2-5, with a weak D call TRBD2 (5 bases). The J call could be wrong; TRBJ2-7 is a better fit for the DNA end. The CDR3 has 14 residues. Germline CDR1 is LGHDT and CDR2 is YNNKEL (reference sequence). The CDR3 DNA follows: TGTGCCAGCAGCCGCCGGCGGGTAGCTGGCGAGCAGTACTTC. Residues: CASSRRRVAGEQYF.

In this sample, this clonotype turned up many times. The rearrangement uses TRBV5-1 and TRBJ2-4; weak D call: TRBD2 (5 bases). The CDR3 is 15 amino acids. Trimming removed 4 bases from V and 2 bases from J, with 13 bases in between. Per the germline V gene, CDR1 is SGHRS and CDR2 is YFSETQ. This CDR3 is CASSPGGRTKNIQYF. In DNA, the CDR3 is TGCGCCAGCAGCCCGGGCGGGCGGACCAAAAACATTCAGTACTTC.

The CDR3 loop is CASKEASGISYEQYF. As DNA, the CDR3 is TGTGCCAGCAAGGAGGCTAGCGGAATTTCTTACGAGCAGTACTTC. The chain combines TRBV6-1 with TRBJ2-7; 7 bases fit TRBD2. This CDR3 is built from 15 residues. Germline-derived CDR1 and CDR2 are MNHNS and SASEGT. Trimming removed 7 bases from V and 4 bases from J; junction bases left unmatched: 13.

The chain has TRBV14 and TRBJ2-7; the D gene is possibly TRBD1 (7 bases). V was pared by 2 bases and J by 2 bases, with 22 bases between. The CDR3 contains 18 residues. Germline-derived CDR1 and CDR2 are SGHDN and FVKESK. This chain's CDR3 is CASSQRSLLRGDAYEQYF. The CDR3 DNA follows: TGTGCCAGCAGCCAAAGGTCCCTTCTCAGGGGGGACGCCTACGAGCAGTACTTC.

This clonotype showed up many times. V and J are TRBV12-3 or TRBV12-4 and TRBJ2-3; TRBD2 aligns across 10 bases. J gave up 3 bases and V 4 bases, and 4 bases lay outside the gene matches. This CDR3 comprises 15 residues. CDR3 amino acids: CASSSPSGSTDTQYF. CDR3 DNA: TGTGCCAGCAGTTCCCCTAGCGGGAGTACAGATACGCAGTATTTT.

The gene calls are TRBV7-2 and TRBJ2-5, with 7 bases matching TRBD1. V lost 1 base, J lost 7 bases, and 3 bases stayed unmatched. CDR3 size: 13 residues. The germline V gene encodes CDR1 SGHTA and CDR2 FQGNSA. The CDR3 nucleotides read TGTGCCAGCAGCTTAGAGGGGGCCGGGACCCAGTACTTC. Residues: CASSLEGAGTQYF.

This clonotype was observed a handful of times. The chain uses TRBV4-1 and TRBJ1-2; unclear D gene. This CDR3 is 15 amino acids long. Looked up from germline, CDR1 is MGHRA and CDR2 is YSYEKL. Between the trimmed V and J ends, which lost 1 base and 8 bases, there was a span of 17 bases. CDR3 protein: CASSQGGGIGGGYTF. Written as DNA, the CDR3 is TGCGCCAGCAGCCAAGGAGGAGGGATTGGAGGAGGCTACACCTTC.

In nucleotides, the CDR3 is TGCGCCAGCAGCCCGACAGGTTTCTCCTACGAGCAGTACTTC. Its protein product is CASSPTGFSYEQYF. J is TRBJ2-7 and V is TRBV4-1, with D perhaps TRBD1 (6 bases). The CDR3 totals 14 residues. CDR1 MGHRA and CDR2 YSYEKL come from the germline V gene. The ends were cut back, 4 bases at V and 0 bases at J, with 10 bases in the middle.